These T cell receptor beta chains were read from a single sample in a study of blood T cell repertoires in COVID-19. Produced via immunoSEQ multiplex PCR; TCRdb's table is partial and in-frame only. This table has approximately 83,000 clones, 70% to 90% appearing once. The specimen was peripheral blood. The receptors here all came from a man aged 65-85 years with acute or convalescent COVID-19. CDR3s include the opening cysteine and the closing phenylalanine or tryptophan. Each record gives: V gene, J gene, clone size, D gene, CDR3 protein, CDR3 DNA. The D gene is left open where the match is weak. Not every row has a clone size; where given, it reads once, few, many or a size class.

TRBV18	TRBJ2-7	-	-	CASSPKVAVAKEQYF	TGTGCCAGCTCACCGAAAGTCGCGGTGGCGAAGGAGCAGTACTTC
TRBV28	TRBJ2-2	-	TRBD2	CASMAAGVTGELFF	TGTGCCAGCATGGCGGCGGGAGTAACCGGGGAGCTGTTTTTT
TRBV18	TRBJ1-2	-	-	CASSPATEVGYGYTF	TGTGCCAGCTCACCGGCGACGGAGGTTGGCTATGGCTACACCTTC
TRBV2	TRBJ2-7	few	TRBD1	CASSEGPGQNSYEQYF	TGTGCCAGCAGTGAAGGTCCGGGACAGAACTCCTACGAGCAGTACTTC
TRBV18	TRBJ1-6	-	-	CASSPNRALDSPLHF	TGTGCCAGCTCACCAAACAGGGCCTTAGATTCACCCCTCCACTTT
TRBV3-1/TRBV3-2	TRBJ1-1	-	-	CASSQDGGLGTEAFF	TGTGCCAGCAGCCAGGACGGGGGGTTGGGCACTGAAGCTTTCTTT
TRBV19	TRBJ1-5	-	TRBD1	CASRPTGTVNQPQHF	TGTGCCAGTCGACCGACCGGGACAGTGAATCAGCCCCAGCATTTT
TRBV27	TRBJ2-2	-	-	CASSYGLAFPGELFF	TGTGCCAGCAGTTACGGCCTAGCGTTCCCCGGGGAGCTGTTTTTT
TRBV4-3	TRBJ2-3	-	-	CASSQDPQAGSSDTQYF	TGCGCCAGCAGCCAAGATCCCCAGGCGGGGAGCTCGGATACGCAGTATTTT
TRBV6-6	TRBJ2-1	-	-	CASRWGGTQEMNEQFF	TGTGCCAGCCGATGGGGCGGGACCCAGGAAATGAATGAGCAGTTCTTC
TRBV7-2	TRBJ2-7	-	TRBD1	CASRIGTENYEQYF	TGTGCCAGCAGGATCGGGACAGAGAACTACGAGCAGTACTTC
TRBV2	TRBJ2-1	-	-	CASSGRERLNEQFF	TGTGCCAGCAGTGGGAGGGAGAGGTTGAATGAGCAGTTCTTC
TRBV29-1	TRBJ2-1	once	-	CSGGGAGQNEQFF	TGCAGCGGAGGAGGGGCTGGGCAAAATGAGCAGTTCTTC
TRBV18	TRBJ1-1	-	-	CASSTQIDTEAFF	TGTGCCAGCTCAACACAAATAGACACTGAAGCTTTCTTT
TRBV5-1	TRBJ2-4	-	TRBD2	CATRGGLQAKNIQYF	TGCGCCACACGCGGGGGTTTACAAGCCAAAAACATTCAGTACTTC
TRBV11-2	TRBJ1-5	-	TRBD1	CASSPGQGNQPQHF	TGTGCCAGCAGCCCAGGACAGGGAAATCAGCCCCAGCATTTT
TRBV6-5	TRBJ1-2	-	-	CASSYSPGELGRGYTF	TGTGCCAGCAGTTACTCGCCCGGGGAACTGGGAAGAGGCTACACCTTC
TRBV4-3	TRBJ1-6	-	-	CASSKRYILINSPLHF	TGCGCCAGCAGCAAACGGTATATACTGATTAATTCACCCCTCCACTTT
TRBV5-4	TRBJ2-5	-	-	CASSLVGVEGKTQYF	TGTGCCAGCAGCTTGGTCGGGGTGGAGGGAAAGACCCAGTACTTC
TRBV27	TRBJ2-2	-	-	CASSLWGDTGELFF	TGTGCCAGCAGTTTGTGGGGGGACACCGGGGAGCTGTTTTTT
TRBV11-2	TRBJ1-1	-	-	CASSLVGGSTEAFF	TGTGCCAGCAGCTTAGTTGGGGGCTCCACTGAAGCTTTCTTT
TRBV6-6	TRBJ1-4	-	-	CASSNAGLSNEKLFF	TGTGCCAGCAGTAACGCAGGGTTATCTAATGAAAAACTGTTTTTT
TRBV28	TRBJ2-1	-	-	CASSFPSRGYDNEQFF	TGTGCCAGCAGTTTCCCTTCAAGGGGTTACGACAATGAGCAGTTCTTC
TRBV10-1	TRBJ2-1	-	-	CASSESGKGFNEQFF	TGCGCCAGCAGTGAGTCGGGGAAGGGGTTCAATGAGCAGTTCTTC
TRBV7-2	TRBJ2-6	-	-	CASTFGASGANVLTF	TGTGCCAGCACCTTTGGGGCCTCTGGGGCCAACGTCCTGACTTTC
TRBV6-6	TRBJ2-7	-	TRBD2	CASSLSGIVYEQYF	TGTGCCAGCAGTCTTAGCGGGATTGTCTACGAGCAGTACTTC
TRBV6-5	TRBJ2-7	-	-	CASSLALWTYEQYF	TGTGCCAGCAGTTTAGCCTTGTGGACCTACGAGCAGTACTTC
TRBV4-3	TRBJ1-5	-	-	CASSQYLEQPQHF	TGCGCCAGCAGCCAATATTTAGAGCAGCCCCAGCATTTT
TRBV5-1	TRBJ2-3	-	TRBD1	CASSLSLDRSTDTQYF	TGCGCCAGCAGCTTGAGCCTGGACAGGTCCACAGATACGCAGTATTTT
TRBV10-3	TRBJ2-2	-	-	CAISAGTENTGELFF	TGTGCCATCAGCGCCGGGACTGAAAACACCGGGGAGCTGTTTTTT
TRBV5-4	TRBJ1-2	-	-	CASTPGGRGSNCGYTF	TGTGCCAGCACCCCTGGTGGGAGAGGTTCTAACTGTGGCTACACCTTC
TRBV24-1	TRBJ1-5	few	TRBD1	CATSDPGTGNQPQHF	TGTGCCACCAGTGACCCCGGGACAGGGAATCAGCCCCAGCATTTT
TRBV28	TRBJ2-4	-	-	CASSPQGLLAKNIQYF	TGTGCCAGCAGTCCTCAGGGATTACTAGCCAAAAACATTCAGTACTTC
TRBV3-1/TRBV3-2	TRBJ2-1	-	TRBD2	CASSQASGYNEQFF	TGTGCCAGCAGCCAAGCTAGCGGCTACAATGAGCAGTTCTTC
TRBV28	TRBJ2-7	few	-	CASGPHLGRAYEQYF	TGTGCCAGCGGACCCCACCTCGGCAGGGCCTACGAGCAGTACTTC
TRBV19	TRBJ2-3	-	TRBD2	CASSIRFLAGGKDTQYF	TGTGCCAGTAGTATAAGGTTTCTAGCGGGGGGCAAAGATACGCAGTATTTT
TRBV6-5	TRBJ1-2	-	TRBD1	CASSYTGGPGYTF	TGTGCCAGCAGCTACACAGGGGGCCCTGGCTACACCTTC
TRBV11-2	TRBJ1-5	-	-	CASSLDVAGNQPQHF	TGTGCCAGCAGCTTAGATGTAGCAGGGAATCAGCCCCAGCATTTT
TRBV7-2	TRBJ1-1	-	TRBD1	CASSYLQGAYTEAFF	TGTGCCAGCAGCTATTTACAGGGGGCCTACACTGAAGCTTTCTTT
TRBV15	TRBJ2-3	-	-	CATSRDRLAVTQYF	TGTGCCACCAGCAGAGATCGTTTGGCGGTTACGCAGTATTTT
TRBV7-9	TRBJ1-1	-	-	CASSPVPGVEAFF	TGTGCCAGCAGCCCAGTGCCGGGGGTTGAAGCTTTCTTT
TRBV9	TRBJ1-2	once	TRBD1	CASSVGDGTGIYGYTF	TGTGCCAGCAGCGTAGGGGACGGGACAGGAATCTATGGCTACACCTTC
TRBV2	TRBJ2-5	once	TRBD2	CASRIGLADQETQYF	TGTGCCAGCAGAATAGGACTAGCAGACCAAGAGACCCAGTACTTC
TRBV6-5	TRBJ2-1	-	TRBD1	CASTPPGTGYNEQFF	TGTGCCAGCACCCCCCCGGGGACAGGTTATAATGAGCAGTTCTTC
TRBV9	TRBJ2-5	-	-	CASSAGPGAQETQYF	TGTGCCAGCAGCGCAGGGCCAGGGGCCCAAGAGACCCAGTACTTC
TRBV5-1	TRBJ1-6	-	TRBD1	CASSLAGTGYSPLHF	TGCGCCAGCAGCTTGGCGGGGACAGGGTATTCACCCCTCCACTTT
TRBV12-3/TRBV12-4	TRBJ1-6	-	TRBD1	CASRGTDNSPLHF	TGTGCCAGCAGGGGGACAGATAATTCACCCCTCCACTTT
TRBV5-6	TRBJ1-2	-	TRBD1	CASSPGQTYGYTF	TGTGCCAGCAGCCCGGGACAGACCTATGGCTACACCTTC
TRBV19	TRBJ1-2	-	-	CASNPSLPRIAGEAPNYGYTF	TGTGCCAGTAATCCCAGCCTCCCTCGGATTGCTGGGGAGGCTCCTAACTATGGCTACACCTTC
TRBV11-2	TRBJ2-3	-	-	CASSLGRRRTDTQYF	TGTGCCAGCAGCTTAGGGCGGAGACGCACAGATACGCAGTATTTT